This entry lists 20 T cell receptor beta chains sequenced from one sample in a study of TIL therapy for anti-PD-1-resistant metastatic lung cancer. The time point was: pre-treatment sample, taken before nivolumab and TIL therapy. The libraries were made with immunoSEQ v3. Repertoires were generated with immunoSEQ multiplex PCR, while TCRdb's copy carries only in-frame clones and drops some. The sample consists of 36,000 or so clones, about 70% of them appearing once. This specimen was blood, taken at baseline. The receptors derive from a person between 25 and 79 years old with non-small cell lung cancer.

V and J are TRBV20-1 and TRBJ2-7, with D perhaps matching TRBD1 (6 bases). The CDR3 spans 11 residues. V was cut by 6 bases and J by 3 bases, with 9 bases left in between. The germline CDR1 and CDR2 sequences are DFQATT and SNEGSKA (reference sequence). CDR3 loop: CSARDIYEQYF. The CDR3 DNA reads as TGCAGTGCCCGGGACATCTACGAGCAGTACTTC.

The gene calls are TRBV4-2 and TRBJ1-4, with D tentatively TRBD1 (5 bases). Trimming left V 6 bases short and J 8 bases short, with 16 bases between. CDR1 is LGHNA, CDR2 YNFKEQ, per germline. The CDR3 runs to 14 residues. The CDR3 nucleotides read TGTGCCAGCAGACCGCCCTCAGGGATAGAAAAACTGTTTTTT. Its translation: CASRPPSGIEKLFF.

This rearrangement joins TRBV7-9 to TRBJ2-7; 8 bases align to TRBD1. The CDR3 sequence is 15 residues long. Unmatched junction bases numbered 9, after V lost 2 bases and J lost 6 bases. The germline V gene has CDR1 SEHNR and CDR2 FQNEAQ (reference sequence). The CDR3 loop reads CASSLRGFDRGEQYF. CDR3 nucleotides: TGTGCCAGCAGCTTAAGGGGATTTGACAGGGGCGAGCAGTACTTC.

In nucleotides, the CDR3 is TGTGCCAGCAGCATGGGGGGCTCCTACGAGCAGTACTTC. Encoded protein: CASSMGGSYEQYF. The rearrangement links TRBV5-6 to TRBJ2-5; weak D call: TRBD2 (6 bases). TRBJ2-7 explains the end of the DNA better; the J call may be wrong. The CDR3 loop spans 13 amino acids. Germline V lookup: CDR1 SGHDT, CDR2 YYEEEE.

This clone occurred a few times. The gene calls are TRBV7-2 and TRBJ1-2; D gene unclear. The V and J ends lost 6 bases and 14 bases respectively, with 16 bases between them. The CDR3 runs 11 residues. Germline CDR1 is SGHTA and CDR2 is FQGNSA. CDR3: CASSGGRGVTF. The CDR3 DNA reads TGTGCCAGCAGTGGAGGCCGTGGAGTTACCTTC.

This clone was detected only a few times. V usage is TRBV5-8 and J usage is TRBJ1-5; TRBD1 matches 8 bases. CDR3 length equals 15 residues. Germline assignment: CDR1 SGHTS and CDR2 YDEGEE. The junction had 5 bases not matched to a gene; V was cut back by 4 bases and J by 2 bases. CDR3: CASSKGQVGNQPQHF. In DNA form, the CDR3 reads TGTGCCAGCAGCAAGGGACAGGTTGGCAATCAGCCCCAGCATTTT. The full variable domain, its missing parts supplied by reference TRBV5-8 and TRBJ1-5, is EAGVTQSPTHLIKTRGQQATLRCSPISGHTSVYWYQQALGLGLQFLLWYDEGEERNRGNFPPRFSGRQFPNYSSELNVNALELEDSALYLCASSKGQVGNQPQHFGDGTRLSIL.

The chain employs TRBV5-1 and TRBJ2-7, with a weak D call TRBD2 (6 bases). Trimming stripped 0 bases from V and 5 bases from J, with 12 bases between. The V gene's germline CDR1 is SGHRS and CDR2 YFSETQ. The CDR3 spans 14 residues. The chain's CDR3 is CASSLEMAGHEQYF. In DNA, the CDR3 is TGCGCCAGCAGCTTGGAAATGGCGGGACACGAGCAGTACTTC.

This clone was seen a few times. This rearrangement joins TRBV4-3 to TRBJ1-2; 11 bases fit TRBD1. The junction had 5 bases not matched to a gene; V was cut back by 2 bases and J by 6 bases. This CDR3 comprises 15 residues. The V gene's germline CDR1 is LGHNA and CDR2 YSLEER. The CDR3 loop is CASSQSRTGGDGYTF. CDR3 in DNA: TGCGCCAGCAGCCAATCGAGGACAGGGGGCGATGGCTACACCTTC.

The chain has TRBV2 and TRBJ2-1; 7 nucleotides line up with TRBD2. CDR1 and CDR2 (germline): SNHLY, FYNNEI. The CDR3 is 15 amino acids. J lost 4 bases, V lost 7 bases, and 10 bases had no gene match. The CDR3 coding sequence is TGTGCCAGCAAACAGGAGACTAGCACATACAATGAGCAGTTCTTC. Encoded protein: CASKQETSTYNEQFF.

This clone was seen only once. The rearrangement links TRBV6-4 to TRBJ2-1; 7 bases fit TRBD2. The CDR3 spans 16 residues. After removal of 8 bases from V and 4 bases from J, the junction contained 14 bases not matched to a gene. Germline assignment: CDR1 MRHNA and CDR2 SNTAGT. DNA of the CDR3: TGTGCCAGCGGACCGTCGACAAGCGGGGCGTACAATGAGCAGTTCTTC. Protein: CASGPSTSGAYNEQFF.

V is TRBV7-2 and J is TRBJ1-6; D unclear. The germline CDR1 and CDR2 sequences are SGHTA and FQGNSA. The CDR3 runs to 13 residues. With 2 bases removed from V and 9 bases from J, the gap between germline ends came to 8 bases. CDR3 DNA: TGTGCCAGCAGCTTAATCCACCCTTCACCCCTCCACTTT. It translates to CASSLIHPSPLHF.

V usage is TRBV4-3 and J usage is TRBJ2-2; D gene ambiguous. CDR3 length equals 18 residues. Germline V gene sequence: CDR1 LGHNA, CDR2 YSLEER. V was clipped by 0 bases and J by 7 bases, with 21 bases between them. CDR3 coding DNA: TGCGCCAGCAGCCAAGATGGGTCTAGTTCTGGGTATGGCGGGGAGCTGTTTTTT. Translation gives CASSQDGSSSGYGGELFF.

The rearrangement links TRBV5-1 to TRBJ2-6, with D perhaps TRBD1 or TRBD2 (5 bases each). Germline V lookup: CDR1 SGHRS, CDR2 YFSETQ. The CDR3 sequence is 16 residues long. V was pared by 0 bases and J by 3 bases, with 10 bases between. CDR3 nucleotide sequence: TGCGCCAGCAGCTTGGGAGGGGCTGGTGGGGCCAACGTCCTGACTTTC. Amino acids: CASSLGGAGGANVLTF.

J is TRBJ2-3 and V is TRBV29-1; possible D gene TRBD2, 6 bases. This CDR3 spans 13 amino acids. V was trimmed by 3 bases and J by 3 bases, leaving 10 bases between them. Germline CDR1 and CDR2: SQVTM and ANQGSEA. DNA for the CDR3: TGCAGCGTTGACGGGGGTGGAACAGATACGCAGTATTTT. Its protein is CSVDGGGTDTQYF.

This clone was counted a few times. The chain is built from TRBV5-4 and TRBJ1-6, with no clear D. This CDR3 is built from 13 residues. Germline V gene lookup returns CDR1 SGHNT and CDR2 YYREEE (reference sequence). With 4 bases removed from V and 11 bases from J, the gap between germline ends came to 13 bases. Written as DNA, the CDR3 is TGTGCCAGCAGCCCCGTCTCGCGGGCACCCCTCCACTTT. Protein: CASSPVSRAPLHF.

This chain uses TRBV30 with TRBJ2-2; 7 bases are shared with TRBD2. The CDR3 consists of 12 residues. From germline, CDR1 is GTSNPN and CDR2 SVGIG (reference sequence). Trimming took 5 bases from V and 6 from J; bases not matched to a gene: 3. This chain's CDR3 is CAWRLAAGELFF. Here the CDR3 DNA reads TGTGCCTGGCGACTAGCAGCCGGGGAGCTGTTTTTT. Full variable domain (missing parts from reference TRBV30 and TRBJ2-2): SQTIHQWPATLVQPVGSPLSLECTVEGTSNPNLYWYRQAAGRGLQLLFYSVGIGQISSEVPQNLSASRPQDRQFILSSKKLLLSDSGFYLCAWRLAAGELFFGEGSRLTVL.

The rearrangement joins TRBV28 to TRBJ2-7; D perhaps matches TRBD2 (7 bases). This CDR3 has 14 amino acids. Germline V gene sequence: CDR1 MDHEN, CDR2 SYDVKM. Trimming pared 5 bases from V and 3 bases from J, leaving 14 bases between. The CDR3 region is CASSKGGGGYEQYF. CDR3 in DNA: TGTGCCAGCAGTAAAGGGGGGGGCGGCTACGAGCAGTACTTC. Using reference TRBV28 and TRBJ2-7 for the parts outside the CDR3, the full variable domain is DVKVTQSSRYLVKRTGEKVFLECVQDMDHENMFWYRQDPGLGLRLIYFSYDVKMKEKGDIPEGYSVSREKKERFSLILESASTNQTSMYLCASSKGGGGYEQYFGPGTRLTVT.

The chain has TRBV7-8 and TRBJ2-7; D perhaps matches TRBD2 (5 bases). Trimming took off 2 bases at V and 3 bases at J, with 8 bases between the two ends. Germline V gene sequence: CDR1 SGHVS, CDR2 FQNEAQ. The CDR3 extends over 13 amino acids. The CDR3 protein is CASSLSGIYEQYF. The CDR3 nucleotides are TGTGCCAGCAGCTTATCGGGAATCTACGAGCAGTACTTC.

This rearrangement joins TRBV5-1 to TRBJ2-1, with 13 nucleotides matching TRBD2. Trimming at V came to 0 bases and at J to 9 bases, leaving 6 bases not matched to a gene. The CDR3 covers 16 residues. Germline-derived CDR1 and CDR2 are SGHRS and YFSETQ. The CDR3 loop reads CASSLGLAGGSGEQFF. DNA for the CDR3: TGCGCCAGCAGCTTGGGACTAGCGGGGGGCAGCGGTGAGCAGTTCTTC. Variable domain in full (rest from reference TRBV5-1 and TRBJ2-1): KAGVTQTPRYLIKTRGQQVTLSCSPISGHRSVSWYQQTPGQGLQFLFEYFSETQRNKGNFPGRFSGRQFSNSRSEMNVSTLELGDSALYLCASSLGLAGGSGEQFFGPGTRLTVL.

V is TRBV5-4 and J is TRBJ2-5; D might be TRBD1 (6 bases). The CDR3 covers 14 residues. Per germline, CDR1 SGHNT and CDR2 YYREEE (reference sequence). V lost 4 bases to trimming and J lost 4 bases, with 14 bases between them. The CDR3 loop reads CASSLGHRAETQYF. DNA for the CDR3: TGTGCCAGCAGCCTGGGGCACAGGGCAGAGACCCAGTACTTC.